This T cell receptor (beta chain) emerged from a study of shared clonotypes between healthy human individuals. Germline CDR1 is SGDLS and CDR2 is YYNGEE. The germline V and J ends were trimmed by 0 bases and 3 bases, with 10 bases remaining between them. The length of the CDR3 is 14 residues. Genomic DNA per cell subset filled all wells of several immunoSEQ plates. Replicate PCRs run on sorted subsets employed 150 to 250 ng DNA, 25,000 to 35,000 T cell genomes. The method was immunoSEQ multiplex PCR; TCRdb's version includes in-frame clones alone and lacks a portion of them. The sample includes about 1,800,000 clones, about 95% seen only once; the top ten take 1% to 1.5%. Terminally differentiated effector memory CD45RA+ cells were excluded from the naive CD8 cells, which were CD45RO-negative and positively selected for CCR7. Remarks on this clone: The antigen is not known.

Findings and limits, study-wide: Of the naive CD4 clonotypes, roughly 5.5% were shared across several donors.

V usage is TRBV9 and J usage is TRBJ2-7; D unresolved. The sequence was obtained from a man in his late teens or twenties in good health. The sample consisted of naive CD8+ T cells sorted from blood. This CDR3 is CASSVAAIGYEQYF. CDR3 DNA: TGTGCCAGCAGCGTAGCGGCAATAGGCTACGAGCAGTACTTC. Full variable domain (rest looked up from reference TRBV9 and TRBJ2-7): DSGVTQTPKHLITATGQRVTLRCSPRSGDLSVYWYQQSLDQGLQFLIQYYNGEERAKGNILERFSAQQFPDLHSELNLSSLELGDSALYFCASSVAAIGYEQYFGPGTRLTVT.